This TCR beta chain was retrieved from a study of CD4+ T cells in melanoma. Study results and caveats: Diverse differentiation states were reported for melanoma neoantigen-specific CD4+ T cells. CD8+ T cell, macrophage and B cell function reportedly correlated with neoantigen-specific CD4+ T cells.

Using immunoSEQ multiplex PCR, the repertoire was profiled, and TCRdb retains in-frame clones only, with some absent. The sample contains roughly 110,000 clones, over 80% of which appear only once. V gave up 7 bases and J gave up 0 bases, with 15 bases separating them. This CDR3 region has 14 residues. CDR1 is SQVTM and CDR2 is ANQGSEA in the germline V gene. This clone has only one observation. What it binds is not known. This receptor was taken from a human donor with melanoma. V usage is TRBV29-1 and J usage is TRBJ1-1; no clear D. Input material: peripheral blood. The DNA for the CDR3 is TGCAGCGGGGGAGAGTCCATAATGAACACTGAAGCTTTCTTT. Translation gives CSGGESIMNTEAFF.